This T cell receptor (beta chain) was obtained from a study of beta chain features in type 1 diabetes. Study-wide background: Sorted cell examination encompassed about 110,000,000 cells across all samples. Findings and caveats of the study: In every one of the four CD4+ subsets, TCRB CDR3s were moderately but significantly shorter in Type 1 diabetes patients. The naive, central memory and Treg TCRB repertoires showed an apparent similarity that was greater among patients than among healthy donors.

This clone turned up a few times. Its antigen is not known. TCRB transcripts that were expressed got sequenced, as all of the isolated RNA had been reverse transcribed. An average approximately 4 million reads came from naive, central memory and regulatory T cell samples. Data came from immunoSEQ multiplex PCR; TCRdb stores just in-frame clones and leaves some out. The sample gives 300,000 or so clones, approximately 14% of which show up once; roughly 0.018% is in the top ten. Unmatched junction bases numbered 13, after V lost 7 bases and J lost 2 bases. The CDR3 runs 17 residues. Germline V gene sequence: CDR1 SGHAT, CDR2 FQNNGV.

This chain connects TRBV11-2 to TRBJ2-3, with 9 bases that match TRBD1. The receptor comes from a man aged 25 to 45 with type 1 diabetes. Sequencing input: naive CD4+ T cells from blood. CDR3 DNA: TGTGCCAGCACCACTCTCCCGGGACAGGGCCTCACAGATACGCAGTATTTT. It is translated as CASTTLPGQGLTDTQYF.